The next 29 T cell receptor beta chains were all read from a single sample in a study of T cell responses to AZD1222 COVID-19 vaccine. The data were produced by immunoSEQ multiplex PCR, yet TCRdb's version contains in-frame clones alone and is incomplete. The table shows 130,000 or so clones, with approximately 85% occurring only once. The sequencing used peripheral blood, collected on day 0 of AZD1222 vaccination. The receptors stem from an adult in good health.

The rearrangement joins TRBV5-1 to TRBJ1-1; D is perhaps TRBD1 (6 bases). The CDR3 runs to 17 residues. Trimming shortened V by 0 bases and J by 4 bases, and 19 bases separated the two germline ends. Germline lookup yields CDR1 SGHRS and CDR2 YFSETQ. The DNA for the CDR3 is TGCGCCAGCAGCTTGGCCCGGGGGCCGGGGGGGAGCACTGAAGCTTTCTTT. Its translation is CASSLARGPGGSTEAFF.

The chain employs TRBV6-5 and TRBJ1-2, with a possible D match to TRBD1 (5 bases). CDR3 length: 14 amino acids. The V and J ends lost 3 bases and 2 bases respectively, with 10 bases between them. Germline CDR1 MNHEY, CDR2 SVGAGI. The CDR3 sequence is CASSYTTVNYGYTF. As DNA, the CDR3 is TGTGCCAGCAGTTATACGACAGTCAACTATGGCTACACCTTC.

The chain combines TRBV5-6 with TRBJ1-1, with a tentative D call TRBD1 (5 bases). The CDR3 runs to 16 residues. Trimming pared 0 bases from V and 0 bases from J, leaving 12 bases between. The germline V gene encodes CDR1 SGHDT and CDR2 YYEEEE. The CDR3 sequence is CASSLGGVTVNTEAFF. The CDR3 region has the DNA TGTGCCAGCAGCTTGGGGGGCGTGACAGTGAACACTGAAGCTTTCTTT.

This clone is medium-sized. The chain carries TRBV18 and TRBJ1-5; 7 positions match TRBD1. Germline values: CDR1 KGHSH, CDR2 LQKENI. The CDR3 sequence is 16 residues long. V gave up 3 bases and J gave up 1 base; unmatched junction bases: 6. CDR3 DNA: TGTGCCAGCTCACCCGACAGGGTAGCGAGCAATCAGCCCCAGCATTTT. This encodes CASSPDRVASNQPQHF.

This rearrangement joins TRBV6-1 to TRBJ1-5; no firm D call. Germline CDR1 and CDR2: MNHNS and SASEGT. This CDR3 has 14 residues. Between the trimmed V and J ends, which lost 3 bases and 4 bases, there was a span of 10 bases. The CDR3, as DNA: TGTGCCAGCAGTGAGTCAGGCGTGAATCAGCCCCAGCATTTT. Translating gives CASSESGVNQPQHF.

This clone was seen a single time. The gene calls are TRBV3-1 (or the pseudogene TRBV3-2) and TRBJ1-3, with a tentative D call TRBD1 (5 bases). Trimming stripped 4 bases from V and 4 bases from J, with 17 bases between. The length of the CDR3 is 16 residues. Germline V gene sequence: CDR1 LGHDT, CDR2 YNNKEL (reference sequence). The CDR3 DNA sequence: TGTGCCAGCAGCCCCTGGGACTTACGGCCCGGAAACACCATATATTTT. Amino acid sequence: CASSPWDLRPGNTIYF.

This clone was counted a single time. This chain links TRBV7-3 with TRBJ1-1; TRBD1 might be the D (6 bases). CDR3 length: 13 residues. Germline loops: CDR1 SGHTA, CDR2 FQGTGA. The V end lost 5 bases, the J end lost 4 bases, and 11 bases lay between the germline ends. The CDR3 bases are TGTGCCAGCAGCGGAACAGGGATCACTGAAGCTTTCTTT. It is translated as CASSGTGITEAFF.

The chain joins TRBV6-5 to TRBJ1-2, with TRBD1 matching over 7 bases. This CDR3 contains 15 residues. CDR1 is MNHEY, CDR2 SVGAGI, per germline. Germline trimming cut 4 bases from V and 2 bases from J; bases unmatched to any gene: 7. The CDR3 loop is CASSSLVQGNYGYTF. CDR3 DNA: TGTGCCAGCAGTTCCCTCGTACAGGGGAACTATGGCTACACCTTC.

This clone appeared once. The chain couples TRBV12-3 or TRBV12-4 to TRBJ1-2, with 8 bases aligning to TRBD1. The length of the CDR3 is 13 residues. With 4 bases clipped from V and 8 bases from J, the junction kept 6 bases outside the gene matches. In DNA, the CDR3 is TGTGCCAGCAGTTCGGGACAGGTTGGAGGCTACACCTTC. It translates to CASSSGQVGGYTF.

The rearrangement links TRBV9 to TRBJ1-4; 9 positions agree with TRBD1. The CDR3 runs to 16 residues. Trimming took 3 bases from V and 2 from J; bases not matched to a gene: 5. CDR1 is SGDLS and CDR2 is YYNGEE in the germline V gene. The CDR3 protein is CASSAGQGFTNEKLFF. CDR3 DNA sequence: TGTGCCAGCAGCGCCGGACAGGGGTTTACTAATGAAAAACTGTTTTTT.

This clone was found a few times. The chain uses TRBV10-3 and TRBJ2-1; TRBD1 might be the D (5 bases). Trimming took off 2 bases at V and 9 bases at J, with 17 bases between the two ends. Germline V gives CDR1 ENHRY, CDR2 SYGVKD. The CDR3 covers 15 residues. CDR3 amino acids: CAISEGHPDRGEQFF. The CDR3 coding sequence is TGTGCCATCAGTGAGGGACACCCGGATCGAGGTGAGCAGTTCTTC.

This clone was observed once. The V call is TRBV19, the J call TRBJ2-7; the D gene is possibly TRBD1 (6 bases). CDR3 length: 14 residues. Germline V gene sequence: CDR1 LNHDA, CDR2 SQIVND (reference sequence). V was shortened by 8 bases and J by 4 bases, with 18 bases between the two germline ends. CDR3 nucleotide sequence: TGTGCCAGTGGAACCGGGACACCTTATTACGAGCAGTACTTC. It is translated as CASGTGTPYYEQYF.

This clone was detected only a few times. This chain uses TRBV10-3 with TRBJ2-7; perhaps TRBD2 as D (6 bases). The CDR3 runs to 15 residues. Germline V gene lookup returns CDR1 ENHRY and CDR2 SYGVKD. V lost 3 bases to trimming and J lost 4 bases, with 16 bases between them. This CDR3 reads CAISDGGDAIYEQYF. The CDR3 region has the DNA TGTGCCATCAGTGATGGCGGGGACGCGATATACGAGCAGTACTTC.

The J gene is TRBJ2-1, the V gene TRBV5-8; 8 bases align to TRBD1. Per the germline V gene, CDR1 is SGHTS and CDR2 is YDEGEE. V dropped 5 bases and J dropped 8; count of bases not matched to a gene: 3. The CDR3 covers 12 residues. DNA for the CDR3: TGTGCCAGCAGGCCACAGGGGGATGAGCAGTTCTTC. Translating it yields CASRPQGDEQFF.

J is TRBJ1-5 and V is TRBV19, with unresolved D. The CDR3 is 12 amino acids. Germline CDR1 LNHDA, CDR2 SQIVND (reference sequence). V was trimmed by 7 bases and J by 4 bases, leaving 8 bases between them. CDR3 loop: CASKGGNQPQHF. The CDR3 nucleotides read TGTGCCAGTAAAGGTGGAAATCAGCCCCAGCATTTT.

V gene TRBV11-2 combines with J gene TRBJ2-1, with 13 bases lining up with TRBD2. This CDR3 has 15 residues. CDR1 is SGHAT and CDR2 is FQNNGV in the germline V gene. The V and J ends lost 3 bases and 4 bases, in that order; junction bases with no gene match: 0. The CDR3 here is CASSLGLAGYNEQFF. For the CDR3, the DNA is TGTGCCAGCAGCTTGGGACTAGCGGGGTACAATGAGCAGTTCTTC.

This CDR3 is CASSYGQGVRTTEAFF. The CDR3 DNA reads as TGTGCCAGTTCTTATGGACAGGGTGTTCGAACCACTGAAGCTTTCTTT. V and J are TRBV19 and TRBJ1-1, with TRBD1 matching over 8 bases. Germline trimming cut 8 bases from V and 4 bases from J; bases unmatched to any gene: 15. CDR1 is LNHDA, CDR2 SQIVND, per germline (reference sequence). This CDR3 comprises 16 residues.

J is TRBJ1-1 and V is TRBV29-1; weak D call: TRBD1 (6 bases). The CDR3 spans 13 residues. The ends were cut back, 1 base at V and 1 base at J, with 7 bases in the middle. Germline-derived CDR1 and CDR2 are SQVTM and ANQGSEA. The CDR3 DNA follows: TGCAGCGTTGAAGGGACAGCGAACACTGAAGCTTTCTTT. This translates into CSVEGTANTEAFF.

The chain carries TRBV7-9 and TRBJ2-5, with TRBD1 as a possible D gene (5 bases). Trimming pared 4 bases from V and 4 bases from J, leaving 13 bases between. This CDR3 is 14 amino acids long. Per the germline V gene, CDR1 is SEHNR and CDR2 is FQNEAQ (reference sequence). CDR3 coding DNA: TGTGCCAGCAGCTCCGGATTTCAGGGAGAGACCCAGTACTTC. Protein: CASSSGFQGETQYF.

V usage is TRBV10-3 and J usage is TRBJ1-2; 7 bases match TRBD1. CDR3 size: 15 residues. V gave up 6 bases and J gave up 5 bases; unmatched junction bases: 12. From germline, CDR1 is ENHRY and CDR2 SYGVKD. This CDR3 reads CAIRNSGQQSYGYTF. The CDR3 coding sequence is TGTGCCATCAGGAATTCGGGACAGCAATCTTATGGCTACACCTTC.

The CDR3 is CASKRTSGNTGELFF. In nucleotides, the CDR3 is TGTGCCAGTAAACGGACTAGCGGAAACACCGGGGAGCTGTTTTTT. The chain is built from TRBV19 and TRBJ2-2; 10 nucleotides align to TRBD2. With V trimmed by 7 bases and J by 2 bases, 4 bases remained unmatched. This CDR3 is 15 amino acids long. Germline CDR1 is LNHDA and CDR2 is SQIVND (reference sequence).

The chain links TRBV14 to TRBJ1-4; no firm D call. Germline CDR1 SGHDN, CDR2 FVKESK. This CDR3 region has 17 residues. The ends were cut back, 2 bases at V and 8 bases at J, with 21 bases in the middle. This chain's CDR3 is CASSQPPLWYKGEKLFF. The CDR3 DNA sequence: TGTGCCAGCAGCCAACCTCCACTATGGTACAAGGGCGAAAAACTGTTTTTT. Using reference TRBV14 and TRBJ1-4 for the parts outside the CDR3, the full variable domain is EAGVTQFPSHSVIEKGQTVTLRCDPISGHDNLYWYRRVMGKEIKFLLHFVKESKQDESGMPNNRFLAERTGGTYSTLKVQPAELEDSGVYFCASSQPPLWYKGEKLFFGSGTQLSVL.

Comments on this clone: This sample includes further DNA sequences coding for the same CDR3. The chain has TRBV29-1 and TRBJ1-1; D possibly corresponds to TRBD1 (6 bases). This CDR3 is 13 amino acids long. CDR1 is SQVTM and CDR2 is ANQGSEA in the germline V gene. V lost 6 bases, J lost 0 bases, and 11 bases lay in between. CDR3 in DNA: TGCAGCGTCCGGACAGATTTGAACACTGAAGCTTTCTTT. Amino acid sequence: CSVRTDLNTEAFF.

This sequence joins TRBV6-1 and TRBJ2-1; no definite D call. V lost 3 bases and J lost 0, with 15 bases in between. The CDR3 has 17 residues. Germline V gene sequence: CDR1 MNHNS, CDR2 SASEGT. CDR3 sequence reads: CASSEQVGWSSYNEQFF. In nucleotides, the CDR3 is TGTGCCAGCAGTGAGCAAGTGGGCTGGAGCTCCTACAATGAGCAGTTCTTC.

V gene TRBV2 combines with J gene TRBJ2-5, with 9 nucleotides matching TRBD2. Germline V lookup: CDR1 SNHLY, CDR2 FYNNEI. This CDR3 region has 19 residues. Trimming cost V 0 bases and J 4 bases; bases outside gene matches: 15. CDR3: CASSEARGGLLRPGETQYF. The CDR3 DNA reads as TGTGCCAGCAGTGAAGCGCGGGGGGGACTCCTTCGGCCTGGAGAGACCCAGTACTTC.

V usage is TRBV7-2 and J usage is TRBJ1-2; D is unresolved. This CDR3 contains 13 residues. The V end lost 2 bases, the J end lost 2 bases, and 6 bases lay between the germline ends. CDR1 is SGHTA and CDR2 is FQGNSA in the germline V gene. Here the CDR3 DNA reads TGTGCCAGCAGCTTATGGGCAAACTATGGCTACACCTTC. It codes for CASSLWANYGYTF.

V and J are TRBV2 and TRBJ2-1; 7 bases line up with TRBD2. The CDR3 is made up of 16 amino acids. Germline V lookup: CDR1 SNHLY, CDR2 FYNNEI. The junction had 8 bases not matched to a gene; V was cut back by 0 bases and J by 6 bases. The CDR3 loop reads CASSEAQRGGFNEQFF. The CDR3 nucleotides read TGTGCCAGCAGTGAAGCGCAGCGCGGGGGTTTCAATGAGCAGTTCTTC.

This clone was seen a few times. V usage is TRBV28 and J usage is TRBJ1-3; 7 bases fit TRBD1. This CDR3 spans 16 amino acids. The ends lost 6 bases at V and 4 bases at J; junction bases unmatched: 12. CDR1 MDHEN and CDR2 SYDVKM come from the germline V gene. CDR3 coding DNA: TGTGCCAGCAGCTCAACCACAGGGGTGTCCGGAAACACCATATATTTT. Its protein product is CASSSTTGVSGNTIYF.

This clone was found once. The V gene is TRBV5-4, the J gene TRBJ1-6; D is perhaps TRBD1 (5 bases). Trimming shortened V by 3 bases and J by 8 bases, and 18 bases separated the two germline ends. This CDR3 is 16 amino acids long. In germline, CDR1 is SGHNT, CDR2 YYREEE (reference sequence). CDR3 nucleotide sequence: TGTGCCAGCAGCTCCCTGACGAGGGGCGCCCATTCACCCCTCCACTTT. Protein product: CASSSLTRGAHSPLHF.